Detailed here is one TCR beta chain. Each CDR3 protein is one row after TCRdb ran MiXCR on the RT-PCR reads. Of about 700,000 distinct CDR3 sequences listed, 12% to 15% are singletons. V lost 7 bases and J lost 3, with 13 bases in between. This CDR3 comprises 14 residues. Germline V CDR1 and CDR2: MDHEN, SYDVKM. V and J are TRBV28 and TRBJ2-1, with D possibly TRBD1 on 5 matching bases. Material: memory CD4+ T cells from blood. This TCR came from a female donor in good health, serving as a healthy control. The CDR3, as DNA: TGTGCCAGCACCCCGGCGACAGTCTACAATGAGCAGTTCTTC. Translated: CASTPATVYNEQFF.